The present T cell receptor (beta chain) was sequenced within a study of shared clonotypes between healthy human individuals. Study outcomes and limitations: Clonotypes that were shared across a handful of donors made up around 5% of naive CD4 clonotypes. Generally, naive subsets (rather than memory subsets) showed larger estimated richness. Genetic and exposure-history diversity was limited by the small donor number.

CDR1 and CDR2 (germline): SEHNR, FQNEAQ (reference sequence). The CDR3 runs 13 residues. Trimming shortened V by 5 bases and J by 7 bases, and 12 bases separated the two germline ends. 200 to 250 ng DNA, tens of thousands of T cell genomes, went into each sorted-subset replicate PCR. Profiled with immunoSEQ multiplex PCR; TCRdb holds only in-frame clones, not every one. This table holds around 650,000 clones, roughly 95% found once. Only CD45RO-negative cells positively selected for CCR7 counted as naive CD8 cells, so terminally differentiated effector memory CD45RA+ cells were excluded. As to this clone: Its antigen is currently unknown.

The chain recombines TRBV7-9 with TRBJ2-1; D gene unclear. The clonotype was recovered from a woman in her thirties in good health. Sequenced: naive CD8+ T cells sorted from blood. In nucleotides, the CDR3 is TGTGCCAGCAGCCACACAAGGGCAAATGAGCAGTTCTTC. It yields the protein CASSHTRANEQFF. The full variable domain, in which reference TRBV7-9 and TRBJ2-1 provide the parts outside the CDR3, is DTGVSQNPRHKITKRGQNVTFRCDPISEHNRLYWYRQTLGQGPEFLTYFQNEAQLEKSRLLSDRFSAERPKGSFSTLEIQRTEQGDSAMYLCASSHTRANEQFFGPGTRLTVL.